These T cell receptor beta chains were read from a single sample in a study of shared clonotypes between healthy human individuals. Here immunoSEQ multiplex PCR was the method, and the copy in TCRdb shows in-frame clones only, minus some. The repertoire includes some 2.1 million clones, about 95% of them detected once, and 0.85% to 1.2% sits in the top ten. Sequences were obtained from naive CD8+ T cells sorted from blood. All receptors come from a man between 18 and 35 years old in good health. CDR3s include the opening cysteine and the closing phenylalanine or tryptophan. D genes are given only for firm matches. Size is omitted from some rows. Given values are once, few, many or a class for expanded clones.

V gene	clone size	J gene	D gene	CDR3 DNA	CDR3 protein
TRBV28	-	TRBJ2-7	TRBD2	TGTGCCAGCAGTAACTGGCGGGAGATAGGGCTCCACGAGCAGTACTTC	CASSNWREIGLHEQYF
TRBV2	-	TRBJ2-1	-	TGTGCCAGCACAACCAATGAGCAGTTCTTC	CASTTNEQFF
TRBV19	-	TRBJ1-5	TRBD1	TGTGCCAGTGAATTGTCCCGGGACAGGGATCAGCCCCAGCATTTT	CASELSRDRDQPQHF
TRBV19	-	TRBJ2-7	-	TGTGCCAGTAGTCTCGGGCCCTCTTACGAGCAGTACTTC	CASSLGPSYEQYF
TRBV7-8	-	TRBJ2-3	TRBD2	TGTGCCAGCAGCATACTAGCGGGGACAGATACGCAGTATTTT	CASSILAGTDTQYF
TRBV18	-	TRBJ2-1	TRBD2	TGTGCCAGCTCCCTCCTGACTAGCGGGTACAATGAGCAGTTCTTC	CASSLLTSGYNEQFF
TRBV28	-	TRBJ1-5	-	TGTGCCAGCAGTTTCACATATAGCAATCAGCCCCAGCATTTT	CASSFTYSNQPQHF
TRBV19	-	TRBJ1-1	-	TGTGCCAGTAGGGTGGGGGAATGGAACACTGAAGCTTTCTTT	CASRVGEWNTEAFF
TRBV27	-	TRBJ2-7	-	TGTGCCAGCAGTCCCAGCTGGGGGGGGCTTGTTTACGAGCAGTACTTC	CASSPSWGGLVYEQYF
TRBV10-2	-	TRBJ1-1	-	TGCGCCAGCAGTGAGTCGGAGGGGAGCACTGAAGCTTTCTTT	CASSESEGSTEAFF
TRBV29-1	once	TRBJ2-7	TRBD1	TGCAGCGCTAAAGACAGGGCCTACGAGCAGTACTTC	CSAKDRAYEQYF
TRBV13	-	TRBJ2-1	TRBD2	TGTGCCAGCAGTTTAGGGGGACTAGGGGCCTACAATGAGCAGTTCTTC	CASSLGGLGAYNEQFF
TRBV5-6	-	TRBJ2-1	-	TGTGCCAGCAGCTTACCAGAAGGCGAGCAGTTCTTC	CASSLPEGEQFF
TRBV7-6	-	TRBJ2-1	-	TGTGCCAGCAGCTTAGCGGGGGCCGGGTACAATGAGCAGTTCTTC	CASSLAGAGYNEQFF
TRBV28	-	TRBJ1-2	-	TGTGCCAGCATTTCTCCCAGGAGAAGTGGGCTATTTGGCTACACCTTC	CASISPRRSGLFGYTF
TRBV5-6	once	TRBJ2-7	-	TGTGCCAGCAGCTTGGGAGCCGCGGGGCGAGATGCCTACGAGCAGTACTTC	CASSLGAAGRDAYEQYF
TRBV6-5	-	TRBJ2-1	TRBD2	TGTGCCAGCAGTTACGTAGCGGGCGAAGGGAATGAGCAGTTCTTC	CASSYVAGEGNEQFF
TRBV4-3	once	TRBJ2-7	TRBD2	TGCGCCAGCAGCCAAGGCTCGGCGGGAGGACCCAACGAGCAGTACTTC	CASSQGSAGGPNEQYF
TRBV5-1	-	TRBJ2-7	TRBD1	TGCGCCAGCAGCTTGGTTGGGACAGAGTACGAGCAGTACTTC	CASSLVGTEYEQYF
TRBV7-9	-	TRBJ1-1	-	TGTGCCAGCAGCTGGACCCAACCCATGAACACTGAAGCTTTCTTT	CASSWTQPMNTEAFF
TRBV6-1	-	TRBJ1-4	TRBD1	TGTGCCAGCAGTGCTCTGGGACAGGGCATCGCAACTAATGAAAAACTGTTTTTT	CASSALGQGIATNEKLFF
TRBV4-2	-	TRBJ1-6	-	TGTGCCAGCAGCCAAGAAGAAGGGGCGGCCCATTCACCCCTCCACTTT	CASSQEEGAAHSPLHF